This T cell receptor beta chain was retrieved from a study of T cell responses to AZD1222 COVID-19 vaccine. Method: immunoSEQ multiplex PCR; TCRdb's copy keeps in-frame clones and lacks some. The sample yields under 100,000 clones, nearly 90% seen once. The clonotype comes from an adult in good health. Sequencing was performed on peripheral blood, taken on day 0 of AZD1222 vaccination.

The CDR3 loop is CAISDFGTGNEKLFF. As DNA, the CDR3 is TGTGCCATCAGTGATTTTGGGACGGGAAATGAAAAACTGTTTTTT. The chain has TRBV10-3 and TRBJ1-4, with a possible D match to TRBD1 (5 bases). This CDR3 has 15 residues. Trimming removed 3 bases from V and 5 bases from J, with 13 bases in between. In germline, CDR1 is ENHRY, CDR2 SYGVKD.